These T cell receptor beta chains were read from a single sample in a study of blood T cells in healthy people across ages. TCRdb re-called the 5' RACE reads through MiXCR, storing one row per CDR3 protein. The sample includes roughly 900,000 distinct CDR3 sequences, around 46% seen only once; the top ten take under 15%. Sequences were obtained from blood. The origin of the receptors is a man aged 30 to 45 in good health. Both conserved end residues are part of each CDR3. D genes are given only for firm matches. Expanded clones are given a class, and other clones once, few, many or no size at all.

clone_size j_call cdr3_length d_call v_call cdr3_aa cdr3_nt
. TRBJ2-7 13 TRBD1 TRBV20-1 CSAETGSSYEQYF TGCAGTGCTGAGACAGGGAGCTCCTACGAGCAGTACTTC
. TRBJ2-7 16 TRBD2 TRBV20-1 CSARDPASGGVETPYF TGCAGTGCTAGAGATCCGGCTAGCGGGGGGGTGGAGACCCCGTACTTC
. TRBJ1-2 16 . TRBV4-3 CASSQDKRDLVGGYTF TGCGCCAGCAGCCAAGATAAAAGGGATTTAGTAGGAGGCTACACCTTC
. TRBJ1-1 13 . TRBV12-3/TRBV12-4 CASGRGAYTEAFF TGTGCCAGCGGAAGGGGAGCCTACACTGAAGCTTTCTTT
once TRBJ1-5 13 . TRBV7-2 CASSVHSSQPQHF TGTGCCAGCAGCGTGCACAGCAGTCAGCCCCAGCATTTT
. TRBJ1-1 16 TRBD1 TRBV6-1 CASSGRQGGMNTEAFF TGTGCCAGCAGTGGCCGACAGGGAGGAATGAACACTGAAGCTTTCTTT
. TRBJ2-5 14 TRBD2 TRBV5-1 CASQRTSGQETQYF TGCGCCAGCCAAAGAACTAGCGGCCAAGAGACCCAGTACTTC
. TRBJ2-1 15 TRBD1 TRBV29-1 CSVGRQGIINDEQFF TGCAGCGTTGGCAGACAGGGCATTATTAACGATGAGCAGTTCTTC
. TRBJ1-2 15 TRBD1 TRBV7-9 CASSHGGQGIYGYTF TGTGCCAGCAGCCATGGAGGACAGGGAATCTATGGCTACACCTTC
. TRBJ2-1 13 . TRBV11-3 CASSSQAYNEQFF TGTGCCAGCAGCTCCCAGGCCTACAATGAGCAGTTCTTC
few TRBJ2-6 17 . TRBV18 CASSPLDPASGANVLTF TGTGCCAGCTCACCACTGGACCCTGCCTCTGGGGCCAACGTCCTGACTTTC
many TRBJ2-5 19 . TRBV24-1 CATSDFLGGAPSGEETQYF TGTGCCACCAGTGATTTTCTTGGCGGAGCCCCCTCGGGGGAAGAGACCCAGTACTTC
. TRBJ2-4 15 TRBD2 TRBV11-2 CASSPRDYLKNIQYF TGTGCCAGCAGCCCCCGGGACTATCTCAAAAACATTCAGTACTTC
few TRBJ1-2 16 . TRBV6-1 CASSESTDRRLRGYTF TGTGCCAGCAGTGAATCGACTGACAGGCGTCTTCGAGGCTACACCTTC
. TRBJ2-1 14 . TRBV6-2/TRBV6-3 CASSDLSSYNEQFF TGTGCCAGCAGTGACTTAAGCTCCTACAATGAGCAGTTCTTC
many TRBJ2-7 14 . TRBV27 CASSLSKGSYEQYF TGTGCCAGCAGTTTATCGAAGGGCTCCTACGAGCAGTACTTC
many TRBJ2-5 13 TRBD1 TRBV27 CASSGGRQETQYF TGTGCCAGCTCAGGGGGCAGGCAAGAGACCCAGTACTTC
. TRBJ1-1 15 . TRBV5-1 CASTSTGGANTEAFF TGCGCCAGCACATCCACTGGGGGGGCGAACACTGAAGCTTTCTTT
few TRBJ1-3 15 . TRBV3-1 CASSPTVRSGNTIYF TGTGCCAGCAGTCCTACCGTACGGTCGGGAAACACCATATATTTT
. TRBJ2-3 14 . TRBV7-9 CASSLGREVDTQYF TGTGCCAGCAGCTTGGGCAGGGAGGTAGATACGCAGTATTTT
. TRBJ2-7 12 . TRBV21-1 CARKTPGREQYF TGTGCCAGAAAAACGCCGGGGCGAGAGCAGTACTTC
. TRBJ2-2 15 TRBD2 TRBV10-3 CAITAGGHLTGELFF TGTGCCATCACAGCGGGGGGCCATCTCACCGGGGAGCTGTTTTTT
few TRBJ1-4 13 . TRBV29-1 CSVVGAGNEKLFF TGCAGCGTTGTGGGAGCGGGTAATGAAAAACTGTTTTTT
. TRBJ2-1 19 TRBD2 TRBV7-2 CASSLELAGVYSSYNEQFF TGTGCCAGCAGCTTAGAACTAGCGGGGGTTTATAGCTCCTACAATGAGCAGTTCTTC
. TRBJ2-3 16 TRBD2 TRBV7-2 CASSLAGGGTTDTQYF TGTGCCAGCAGCTTAGCGGGCGGGGGGACCACAGATACGCAGTATTTT
many TRBJ2-5 12 . TRBV29-1 CSVERSQETQYF TGCAGCGTTGAACGGTCCCAAGAGACCCAGTACTTC
. TRBJ2-5 17 . TRBV5-1 CASSLEAGGGHRREQYF TGCGCCAGCAGCTTGGAGGCAGGGGGAGGTCACAGGCGTGAGCAGTACTTC
. TRBJ2-7 16 . TRBV5-5 CASSSLRDPDPYEQYF TGTGCCAGCAGCTCACTCCGGGACCCCGACCCCTACGAGCAGTACTTC
. TRBJ2-5 13 TRBD1 TRBV7-9 CASSRGQGATQYF TGTGCCAGCAGCCGGGGACAGGGAGCGACCCAGTACTTC
. TRBJ2-1 16 TRBD1 TRBV28 CASSYYRGLSYNEQFF TGTGCCAGCAGTTACTACAGGGGGCTCTCCTACAATGAGCAGTTCTTC
. TRBJ2-3 15 . TRBV6-1 CASRPRDGGTDTQYF TGTGCCAGCAGACCCAGGGACGGCGGCACAGATACGCAGTATTTT
. TRBJ1-2 14 . TRBV30 CAWSGGLVANGYTF TGTGCCTGGAGTGGAGGTCTTGTCGCCAATGGCTACACCTTC
. TRBJ2-1 16 . TRBV12-3/TRBV12-4 CASSSFLGGSYNEQFF TGTGCCAGCAGTTCGTTCTTGGGAGGATCCTACAATGAGCAGTTCTTC
few TRBJ2-3 10 . TRBV20-1 CSVPIDTQYF TGCAGTGTCCCGATAGATACGCAGTATTTT
few TRBJ1-2 14 . TRBV12-3/TRBV12-4 CASTSREGRYGYTF TGTGCCAGCACCTCGAGGGAGGGGCGCTATGGCTACACCTTC
many TRBJ2-7 12 . TRBV4-2 CASSQEGTEQYF TGTGCCAGCAGCCAAGAAGGTACCGAGCAGTACTTC
. TRBJ2-7 13 . TRBV18 CASSPTDSGPQYF TGTGCCAGCTCACCGACGGACTCGGGGCCCCAGTACTTC
few TRBJ2-3 15 TRBD1 TRBV6-5 CASSYSTGGEDTQYF TGTGCCAGCAGTTACTCGACAGGGGGCGAAGATACGCAGTATTTT
. TRBJ2-7 11 . TRBV20-1 CSGDRTYEQYF TGCAGTGGAGACAGGACCTACGAGCAGTACTTC
. TRBJ2-1 15 . TRBV4-3 CASSAGTRGYNERFF TGCGCCAGCAGCGCCGGGACAAGGGGTTACAATGAGCGGTTCTTC
few TRBJ1-4 17 . TRBV29-1 CRAPSEVPLTTNEKLFF TGCAGGGCGCCCTCGGAGGTCCCTCTAACAACTAATGAAAAACTGTTTTTT
many TRBJ2-7 14 . TRBV7-2 CASSSPGQYKEQYF TGTGCCAGCAGCAGCCCCGGACAGTACAAAGAGCAGTACTTC
. TRBJ2-3 15 TRBD1 TRBV9 CASSVGQGYSDTQYF TGTGCCAGCAGCGTAGGACAGGGGTACTCAGATACGCAGTATTTT
. TRBJ2-1 12 . TRBV11-2 CASRLTGEVQFF TGTGCCAGCAGACTCACTGGGGAGGTGCAGTTCTTC
few TRBJ1-2 14 . TRBV7-2 CASRPPGLPYGYTF TGTGCCAGTCGACCCCCAGGATTGCCCTATGGCTACACCTTC
. TRBJ2-6 16 TRBD1 TRBV6-2/TRBV6-3 CASRDRVYPGANVLTF TGTGCCAGCAGGGACAGGGTATACCCTGGGGCCAACGTCCTGACTTTC
. TRBJ2-3 15 TRBD2 TRBV5-5 CANSPKVAGSDTQYF TGTGCCAACAGCCCGAAAGTAGCGGGGTCAGATACGCAGTATTTT
. TRBJ1-1 12 TRBD1 TRBV6-1 CAGNDRATEAFF TGTGCCGGGAACGACAGGGCCACTGAAGCTTTCTTT
once TRBJ1-1 15 TRBD1 TRBV20-1 CSVPGQGTLNTEAFF TGCAGTGTCCCCGGACAGGGGACGTTGAACACTGAGGCTTTCTTT
. TRBJ2-2 13 . TRBV5-6 CASRQGMAGELFF TGTGCCAGCAGACAGGGTATGGCCGGGGAGCTGTTTTTT
. TRBJ2-7 16 TRBD1 TRBV28 CASSTQRDRAFYEQYF TGTGCCAGCAGCACTCAGAGAGACAGGGCTTTCTACGAGCAGTACTTC